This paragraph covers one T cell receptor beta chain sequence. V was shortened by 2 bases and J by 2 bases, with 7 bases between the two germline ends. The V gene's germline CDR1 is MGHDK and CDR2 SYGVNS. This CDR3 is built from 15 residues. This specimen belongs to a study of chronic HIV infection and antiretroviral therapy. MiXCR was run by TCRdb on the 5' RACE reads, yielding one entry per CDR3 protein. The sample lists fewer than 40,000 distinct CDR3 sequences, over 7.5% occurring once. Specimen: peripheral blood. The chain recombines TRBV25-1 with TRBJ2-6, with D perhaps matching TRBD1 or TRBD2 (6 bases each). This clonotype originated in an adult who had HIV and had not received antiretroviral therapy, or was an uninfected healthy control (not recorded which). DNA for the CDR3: TGTGCCAGCAGTGAAAGGGGGGCTGGGGCCAACGTCCTGACTTTC. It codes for CASSERGAGANVLTF.